This T cell receptor beta chain is from a study of blood T cell repertoires in COVID-19. The wider study: Acute and convalescent COVID-19 specimens originated in the United States, Italy and Spain. T cells, B-cell-depleted T cells, or PBMCs provided the cDNA or gDNA that served as material.

The trim removed 2 bases at V and 1 base at J, leaving 1 base unmatched. This CDR3 is 15 amino acids long. Per the germline V gene, CDR1 is MNHEY and CDR2 is SVGAGI. Original analysis: By means of reference gene primer amplification, nucleated cell counts were estimated. Clones were read by immunoSEQ multiplex PCR, and TCRdb kept only the in-frame ones, dropping some. V and J calls plus clone size are reproduced from that table; the DNA served to infer D and trimming. The sample includes about 310,000 clones, around 87% of them seen just once. The chain has TRBV6-5 and TRBJ2-7, with 11 positions matching TRBD2. This TCR derives from a man between 50 and 59 years old with active or convalescent COVID-19. Material for sequencing was peripheral blood. The CDR3 nucleotides are TGTGCCAGCAGTTACGCTAGCGGGAGGTCCTACGAGCAGTACTTC. It translates to CASSYASGRSYEQYF.